What follows are 9 T cell receptor beta chains derived from one specimen sequenced in a study of OX40 agonist ivuxolimab in advanced cancers. Some clones are missing from TCRdb's copy, which holds only in-frame ones; the method was immunoSEQ multiplex PCR. This table holds around 44,000 clones, 86% found once. Sequences were derived from CD4+ or CD8+ T cells sorted from blood, sampled in a trial of the OX40 agonist ivuxolimab. These receptors all come from an adult with an advanced solid tumor such as melanoma, head and neck, liver or kidney cancer.

This chain uses TRBV19 with TRBJ1-1, with D uncertain. CDR1 is LNHDA, CDR2 SQIVND, per germline (reference sequence). V was pared by 1 base and J by 12 bases, with 9 bases between. This CDR3 region has 11 residues. CDR3 protein: CASSIAKETFF. Here the CDR3 DNA reads TGTGCCAGTAGTATAGCCAAGGAAACTTTCTTT. Looking up the rest from reference TRBV19 and TRBJ1-1 gives the full variable domain: DGGITQSPKYLFRKEGQNVTLSCEQNLNHDAMYWYRQDPGQGLRLIYYSQIVNDFQKGDIAEGYSVSREKKESFPLTVTSAQKNPTAFYLCASSIAKETFFGQGTRLTVV.

The V gene is TRBV6-5, the J gene TRBJ2-7; 11 nucleotides match TRBD2. The CDR3 consists of 15 residues. Per the germline V gene, CDR1 is MNHEY and CDR2 is SVGAGI. With V trimmed by 7 bases and J by 5 bases, 10 bases remained unmatched. CDR3 bases: TGTGCCAGCAAGGCCTCGGGACTAGCGGAGGACGAGCAGTACTTC. Its protein product is CASKASGLAEDEQYF.

This chain connects TRBV19 to TRBJ2-3; a possible D gene is TRBD1 (6 bases). This CDR3 region has 14 residues. Germline V lookup: CDR1 LNHDA, CDR2 SQIVND (reference sequence). Trimming shortened V by 8 bases and J by 2 bases, and 14 bases separated the two germline ends. CDR3: CASVHDRNTDTQYF. In DNA form, the CDR3 reads TGTGCCAGTGTTCACGACAGGAACACAGATACGCAGTATTTT. Full variable domain (remainder filled in from reference TRBV19 and TRBJ2-3): DGGITQSPKYLFRKEGQNVTLSCEQNLNHDAMYWYRQDPGQGLRLIYYSQIVNDFQKGDIAEGYSVSREKKESFPLTVTSAQKNPTAFYLCASVHDRNTDTQYFGPGTRLTVL.

The gene calls are TRBV28 and TRBJ1-1; D is uncertain. Germline loops: CDR1 MDHEN, CDR2 SYDVKM. This CDR3 comprises 12 residues. Trimming took 4 bases from V and 7 from J, leaving 10 bases between them. CDR3 protein: CASSSEGFEAFF. The CDR3 coding sequence is TGTGCCAGCAGTTCCGAGGGCTTTGAAGCTTTCTTT.

The chain combines TRBV19 with TRBJ2-4; D call uncertain. Trimming stripped 7 bases from V and 7 bases from J, with 17 bases between. The V gene's germline CDR1 is LNHDA and CDR2 SQIVND (reference sequence). This CDR3 has 14 amino acids. The CDR3 DNA reads as TGTGCCAGTAACCCCTCCGAGATAGGGAACATTCAGTACTTC. Translation gives CASNPSEIGNIQYF.

The J gene is TRBJ2-3, the V gene TRBV11-2; a weak D match, TRBD1 (6 bases). V lost 5 bases to trimming and J lost 1 base, with 13 bases between them. The CDR3 extends over 15 amino acids. Germline loops: CDR1 SGHAT, CDR2 FQNNGV. CDR3 in amino acids: CASSLGGRGTDTQYF. The CDR3 nucleotides read TGTGCCAGCAGCCTAGGGGGTCGGGGCACAGATACGCAGTATTTT. The full variable domain, in which reference TRBV11-2 and TRBJ2-3 provide the parts outside the CDR3, is EAGVAQSPRYKIIEKRQSVAFWCNPISGHATLYWYQQILGQGPKLLIQFQNNGVVDDSQLPKDRFSAERLKGVDSTLKIQPAKLEDSAVYLCASSLGGRGTDTQYFGPGTRLTVL.

The rearrangement uses TRBV21-1 and TRBJ2-1; the D call of TRBD2 is as the table states it, not checked on the DNA. TRBV21-1 is a pseudogene segment. This CDR3 has 15 residues. The CDR3, as DNA: TGTGCCAGCAGCAAATGGGGACTCACGTATGATGAGCAGTTCTTC. Translated, it gives CASSKWGLTYDEQFF.

The chain links TRBV11-2 to TRBJ1-4; D is unresolved. CDR1 and CDR2 (germline): SGHAT, FQNNGV. The CDR3 sequence is 12 residues long. V shed 1 base and J shed 8 bases, with 5 bases lying between them. The CDR3 sequence is CASSLAREKLFF. The CDR3 bases are TGTGCCAGCAGCTTAGCTCGAGAAAAACTGTTTTTT. Supplemented by reference TRBV11-2 and TRBJ1-4, the full variable domain reads EAGVAQSPRYKIIEKRQSVAFWCNPISGHATLYWYQQILGQGPKLLIQFQNNGVVDDSQLPKDRFSAERLKGVDSTLKIQPAKLEDSAVYLCASSLAREKLFFGSGTQLSVL.

This chain links TRBV2 with TRBJ1-3, with 9 bases that match TRBD1. The CDR3 totals 15 residues. Germline CDR1 and CDR2: SNHLY and FYNNEI. V gave up 6 bases and J gave up 3 bases; unmatched junction bases: 6. The CDR3 reads CASRSTGGDGNTIYF. CDR3 DNA sequence: TGTGCCAGCAGGTCGACAGGGGGAGATGGAAACACCATATATTTT.